Listed here is a single T cell receptor beta chain. The sample belongs to a study of blood T cell repertoires in COVID-19. Study information: Acute and convalescent COVID-19 samples came from the United States, Italy and Spain. In each case, the material was cDNA or gDNA derived from T cells, B-cell-depleted T cells, or PBMCs.

Germline CDR1 SGHRS, CDR2 YFSETQ. The CDR3 contains 21 residues. V dropped 5 bases and J dropped 5 bases, with 37 bases sitting between them. In the study's own analysis: Reference gene primer amplification in the assay estimated nucleated cell counts. The method was immunoSEQ multiplex PCR; TCRdb's version includes in-frame clones alone and lacks a portion of them. From that table come the V and J calls and clone size; the DNA was used to work out D and trimming. This table holds more than 120,000 clones, approximately 88% found once. The sample was peripheral blood. This chain uses TRBV5-1 with TRBJ1-1; D is perhaps TRBD1 (6 bases). The TCR originated in a human donor in a cohort sampled during active COVID-19. CDR3 loop: CASRSFGRHRDNRTVRTEAFF. The CDR3 DNA sequence: TGCGCCAGCAGGTCCTTCGGGAGGCACCGGGACAACCGAACAGTTAGGACTGAAGCTTTCTTT.